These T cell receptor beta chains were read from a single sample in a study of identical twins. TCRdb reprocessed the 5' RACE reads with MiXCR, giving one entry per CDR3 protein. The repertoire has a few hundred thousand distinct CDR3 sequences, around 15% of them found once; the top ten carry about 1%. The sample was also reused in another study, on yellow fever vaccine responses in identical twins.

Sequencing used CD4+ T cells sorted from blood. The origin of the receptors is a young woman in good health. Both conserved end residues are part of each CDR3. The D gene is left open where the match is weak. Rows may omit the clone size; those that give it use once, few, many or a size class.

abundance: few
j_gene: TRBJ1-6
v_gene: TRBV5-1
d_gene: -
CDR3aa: CASSLNREGSPLHF
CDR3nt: TGCGCCAGCAGCTTGAACAGGGAAGGCTCACCCCTCCACTTT

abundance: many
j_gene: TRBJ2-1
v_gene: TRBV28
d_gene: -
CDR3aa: CASRPKGNEQFF
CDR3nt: TGTGCCAGCAGGCCGAAGGGGAATGAGCAGTTCTTC

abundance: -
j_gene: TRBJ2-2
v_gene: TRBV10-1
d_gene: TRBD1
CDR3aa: CASTGDRQTGELFF
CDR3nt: TGCGCCAGCACGGGGGACAGGCAGACCGGGGAGCTGTTTTTT

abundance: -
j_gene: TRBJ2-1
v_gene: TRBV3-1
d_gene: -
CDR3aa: CASSQLGGNEQFF
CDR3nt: TGTGCCAGCAGCCAATTAGGGGGCAATGAGCAGTTCTTC

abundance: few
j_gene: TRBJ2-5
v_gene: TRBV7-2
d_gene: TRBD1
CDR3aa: CASSFDRGEETQYF
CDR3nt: TGTGCCAGCAGCTTCGACAGGGGAGAAGAGACCCAGTACTTC

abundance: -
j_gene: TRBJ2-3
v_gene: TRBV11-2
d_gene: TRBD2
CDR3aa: CASSLVASGVGTQYF
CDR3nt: TGTGCCAGCAGCTTAGTGGCTAGCGGGGTGGGTACGCAGTATTTT

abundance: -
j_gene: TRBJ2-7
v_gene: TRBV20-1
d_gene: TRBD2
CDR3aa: CSASGGAYEQYF
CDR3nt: TGCAGTGCTAGCGGGGGGGCCTACGAGCAGTACTTC

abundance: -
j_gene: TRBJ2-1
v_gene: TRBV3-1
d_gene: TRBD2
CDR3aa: CASSQDPTSGSNEQFF
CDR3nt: TGTGCCAGCAGCCAAGATCCCACTAGCGGATCCAATGAGCAGTTCTTC

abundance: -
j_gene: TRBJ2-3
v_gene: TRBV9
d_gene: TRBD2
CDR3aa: CASSVAATSGFRRTDTQYF
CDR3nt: TGTGCCAGCAGCGTAGCTGCGACTAGCGGGTTTAGGCGCACAGATACGCAGTATTTT

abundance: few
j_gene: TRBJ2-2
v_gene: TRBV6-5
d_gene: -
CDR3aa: CASSYGAEKNTGELFF
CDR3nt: TGTGCCAGCAGTTACGGGGCGGAAAAGAACACCGGGGAGCTGTTTTTT

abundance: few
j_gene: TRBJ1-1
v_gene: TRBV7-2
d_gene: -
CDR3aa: CASSLVQGTTEAFF
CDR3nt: TGTGCCAGCAGCTTAGTACAGGGAACCACTGAAGCTTTCTTT

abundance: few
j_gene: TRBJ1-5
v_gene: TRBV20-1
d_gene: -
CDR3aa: CSARDRIYQPQHF
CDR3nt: TGCAGTGCTAGGGACAGAATCTATCAGCCCCAGCATTTT

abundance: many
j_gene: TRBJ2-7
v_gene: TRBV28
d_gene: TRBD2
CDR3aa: CASRNPGGTPYEQYF
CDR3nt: TGTGCCAGCAGGAATCCCGGGGGGACCCCCTACGAGCAGTACTTC

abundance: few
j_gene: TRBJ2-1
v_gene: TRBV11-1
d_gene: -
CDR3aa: CASSLAGTGTSGRHEQFF
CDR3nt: TGTGCCAGCAGCTTAGCTGGGACAGGAACGAGCGGGAGACATGAGCAGTTCTTC

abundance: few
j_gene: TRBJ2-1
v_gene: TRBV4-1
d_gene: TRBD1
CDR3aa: CASRTGANEQFF
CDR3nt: TGCGCCAGCAGAACAGGGGCCAATGAGCAGTTCTTC

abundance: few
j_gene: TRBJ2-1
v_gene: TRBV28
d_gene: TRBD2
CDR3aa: CASSSGLAGAHEQFF
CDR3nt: TGTGCCAGCAGCTCGGGACTAGCGGGGGCTCATGAGCAGTTCTTC